This T cell receptor (beta chain) came from a study of CD8+CD57+ T cells in acquired aplastic anemia (dated by TCRdb to 2016 to 2019). Concerning the study at large: On average, sorted CD4+ and CD8+ cells yielded around 3.5 ug of extracted DNA, with a range of roughly 0.18 to 27.4 ug. A CD8+CD57+ expansion meant a frequency higher than the mean frequency seen in healthy subjects.

V gives up 0 bases and J gives up 0 bases, and the segment between their germline ends measures 12 bases. Sequences DFQATT (CDR1) and SNEGSKA (CDR2) are obtained from the germline V gene (reference sequence). Including the terminal cysteine and phenylalanine, the CDR3 comprises 15 residues. The read is trimmed to its CDR3 DNA, 45 bases read in frame from base 1. Expansion of CD8+CD57+ cells had been shown by flow cytometry in the patients chosen for sequencing. Every patient had severe acquired aplastic anemia, diagnosed using the International Study of Aplastic Anemia and Agranulocytosis and Camitta criteria. No therapy had been received by the patients at the time of blood sampling. In the study, sorted CD4+ and CD8+ blood T cells from patients with severe aplastic anemia and from healthy subjects underwent deep sequencing of TCR repertoires. In the USA, patient enrollment took place under clinicaltrials.gov protocols 00001620, 01623167, 00001397, 00071045, 00081523 and 00961064. Ficoll-Paque density gradient centrifugation was used to isolate peripheral blood mononuclear cells. CD4+ and CD8+ T cells were sorted by FACS or magnetic beads before DNA extraction.

Overall study results and their limits: No significant difference in CD8+ Simpson's diversity was found between patients and healthy controls (P=0.060). Around 27 CD8+ CDR3 sequences were shared between patients and controls but appeared highly expressed in patients and within their immunodominant clones.

As to this clonotype: It has no known antigen specificity. Base qualities were left out, and no much larger clone turns up one base away.

TCR beta VDJ combination and CDR3 sequence profiling used genomic DNA as the template. An Illumina HiSeq 2000 was the platform used for TCR repertoire sequencing. In the source study's methods: Repertoires were assessed using TRBV/TRBJ rearrangement plots, CDR3 size and DJ length profiles, and Simpson's diversity index. The immunodominant clone was defined as the most abundant DNA sequence in deep sequencing data. CDR3 amino acid sequences were screened for sharing across subjects and were compared with published repertoires and the VDJdb database. TCRdb trimmed the raw reads at Q25, called clones with MiXCR and kept productive beta chains. Merged by CDR3 protein, the rows form single entries marked with the most common genes and DNA. The V and J calls reflect TCRdb's pipeline rather than the authors' work. A total of hundreds of thousands of distinct CDR3 sequences appear in this sample, around 32% of them only once. Of the sample, 0.7% to 1% is held by the ten largest clones.

Recombination joined TRBV20-1 with TRBJ2-7; the D gene lacks a confident call. The sequenced material came from sorted CD4+, CD8+, or CD8+CD57+ T cells (not recorded which) from PBMCs. This receptor was obtained from a human donor with aplastic anemia. CDR3 reads: CSARDFSLNSYEQYF. Here is the DNA: TGCAGTGCTAGAGACTTTAGCTTAAACTCCTACGAGCAGTACTTC.